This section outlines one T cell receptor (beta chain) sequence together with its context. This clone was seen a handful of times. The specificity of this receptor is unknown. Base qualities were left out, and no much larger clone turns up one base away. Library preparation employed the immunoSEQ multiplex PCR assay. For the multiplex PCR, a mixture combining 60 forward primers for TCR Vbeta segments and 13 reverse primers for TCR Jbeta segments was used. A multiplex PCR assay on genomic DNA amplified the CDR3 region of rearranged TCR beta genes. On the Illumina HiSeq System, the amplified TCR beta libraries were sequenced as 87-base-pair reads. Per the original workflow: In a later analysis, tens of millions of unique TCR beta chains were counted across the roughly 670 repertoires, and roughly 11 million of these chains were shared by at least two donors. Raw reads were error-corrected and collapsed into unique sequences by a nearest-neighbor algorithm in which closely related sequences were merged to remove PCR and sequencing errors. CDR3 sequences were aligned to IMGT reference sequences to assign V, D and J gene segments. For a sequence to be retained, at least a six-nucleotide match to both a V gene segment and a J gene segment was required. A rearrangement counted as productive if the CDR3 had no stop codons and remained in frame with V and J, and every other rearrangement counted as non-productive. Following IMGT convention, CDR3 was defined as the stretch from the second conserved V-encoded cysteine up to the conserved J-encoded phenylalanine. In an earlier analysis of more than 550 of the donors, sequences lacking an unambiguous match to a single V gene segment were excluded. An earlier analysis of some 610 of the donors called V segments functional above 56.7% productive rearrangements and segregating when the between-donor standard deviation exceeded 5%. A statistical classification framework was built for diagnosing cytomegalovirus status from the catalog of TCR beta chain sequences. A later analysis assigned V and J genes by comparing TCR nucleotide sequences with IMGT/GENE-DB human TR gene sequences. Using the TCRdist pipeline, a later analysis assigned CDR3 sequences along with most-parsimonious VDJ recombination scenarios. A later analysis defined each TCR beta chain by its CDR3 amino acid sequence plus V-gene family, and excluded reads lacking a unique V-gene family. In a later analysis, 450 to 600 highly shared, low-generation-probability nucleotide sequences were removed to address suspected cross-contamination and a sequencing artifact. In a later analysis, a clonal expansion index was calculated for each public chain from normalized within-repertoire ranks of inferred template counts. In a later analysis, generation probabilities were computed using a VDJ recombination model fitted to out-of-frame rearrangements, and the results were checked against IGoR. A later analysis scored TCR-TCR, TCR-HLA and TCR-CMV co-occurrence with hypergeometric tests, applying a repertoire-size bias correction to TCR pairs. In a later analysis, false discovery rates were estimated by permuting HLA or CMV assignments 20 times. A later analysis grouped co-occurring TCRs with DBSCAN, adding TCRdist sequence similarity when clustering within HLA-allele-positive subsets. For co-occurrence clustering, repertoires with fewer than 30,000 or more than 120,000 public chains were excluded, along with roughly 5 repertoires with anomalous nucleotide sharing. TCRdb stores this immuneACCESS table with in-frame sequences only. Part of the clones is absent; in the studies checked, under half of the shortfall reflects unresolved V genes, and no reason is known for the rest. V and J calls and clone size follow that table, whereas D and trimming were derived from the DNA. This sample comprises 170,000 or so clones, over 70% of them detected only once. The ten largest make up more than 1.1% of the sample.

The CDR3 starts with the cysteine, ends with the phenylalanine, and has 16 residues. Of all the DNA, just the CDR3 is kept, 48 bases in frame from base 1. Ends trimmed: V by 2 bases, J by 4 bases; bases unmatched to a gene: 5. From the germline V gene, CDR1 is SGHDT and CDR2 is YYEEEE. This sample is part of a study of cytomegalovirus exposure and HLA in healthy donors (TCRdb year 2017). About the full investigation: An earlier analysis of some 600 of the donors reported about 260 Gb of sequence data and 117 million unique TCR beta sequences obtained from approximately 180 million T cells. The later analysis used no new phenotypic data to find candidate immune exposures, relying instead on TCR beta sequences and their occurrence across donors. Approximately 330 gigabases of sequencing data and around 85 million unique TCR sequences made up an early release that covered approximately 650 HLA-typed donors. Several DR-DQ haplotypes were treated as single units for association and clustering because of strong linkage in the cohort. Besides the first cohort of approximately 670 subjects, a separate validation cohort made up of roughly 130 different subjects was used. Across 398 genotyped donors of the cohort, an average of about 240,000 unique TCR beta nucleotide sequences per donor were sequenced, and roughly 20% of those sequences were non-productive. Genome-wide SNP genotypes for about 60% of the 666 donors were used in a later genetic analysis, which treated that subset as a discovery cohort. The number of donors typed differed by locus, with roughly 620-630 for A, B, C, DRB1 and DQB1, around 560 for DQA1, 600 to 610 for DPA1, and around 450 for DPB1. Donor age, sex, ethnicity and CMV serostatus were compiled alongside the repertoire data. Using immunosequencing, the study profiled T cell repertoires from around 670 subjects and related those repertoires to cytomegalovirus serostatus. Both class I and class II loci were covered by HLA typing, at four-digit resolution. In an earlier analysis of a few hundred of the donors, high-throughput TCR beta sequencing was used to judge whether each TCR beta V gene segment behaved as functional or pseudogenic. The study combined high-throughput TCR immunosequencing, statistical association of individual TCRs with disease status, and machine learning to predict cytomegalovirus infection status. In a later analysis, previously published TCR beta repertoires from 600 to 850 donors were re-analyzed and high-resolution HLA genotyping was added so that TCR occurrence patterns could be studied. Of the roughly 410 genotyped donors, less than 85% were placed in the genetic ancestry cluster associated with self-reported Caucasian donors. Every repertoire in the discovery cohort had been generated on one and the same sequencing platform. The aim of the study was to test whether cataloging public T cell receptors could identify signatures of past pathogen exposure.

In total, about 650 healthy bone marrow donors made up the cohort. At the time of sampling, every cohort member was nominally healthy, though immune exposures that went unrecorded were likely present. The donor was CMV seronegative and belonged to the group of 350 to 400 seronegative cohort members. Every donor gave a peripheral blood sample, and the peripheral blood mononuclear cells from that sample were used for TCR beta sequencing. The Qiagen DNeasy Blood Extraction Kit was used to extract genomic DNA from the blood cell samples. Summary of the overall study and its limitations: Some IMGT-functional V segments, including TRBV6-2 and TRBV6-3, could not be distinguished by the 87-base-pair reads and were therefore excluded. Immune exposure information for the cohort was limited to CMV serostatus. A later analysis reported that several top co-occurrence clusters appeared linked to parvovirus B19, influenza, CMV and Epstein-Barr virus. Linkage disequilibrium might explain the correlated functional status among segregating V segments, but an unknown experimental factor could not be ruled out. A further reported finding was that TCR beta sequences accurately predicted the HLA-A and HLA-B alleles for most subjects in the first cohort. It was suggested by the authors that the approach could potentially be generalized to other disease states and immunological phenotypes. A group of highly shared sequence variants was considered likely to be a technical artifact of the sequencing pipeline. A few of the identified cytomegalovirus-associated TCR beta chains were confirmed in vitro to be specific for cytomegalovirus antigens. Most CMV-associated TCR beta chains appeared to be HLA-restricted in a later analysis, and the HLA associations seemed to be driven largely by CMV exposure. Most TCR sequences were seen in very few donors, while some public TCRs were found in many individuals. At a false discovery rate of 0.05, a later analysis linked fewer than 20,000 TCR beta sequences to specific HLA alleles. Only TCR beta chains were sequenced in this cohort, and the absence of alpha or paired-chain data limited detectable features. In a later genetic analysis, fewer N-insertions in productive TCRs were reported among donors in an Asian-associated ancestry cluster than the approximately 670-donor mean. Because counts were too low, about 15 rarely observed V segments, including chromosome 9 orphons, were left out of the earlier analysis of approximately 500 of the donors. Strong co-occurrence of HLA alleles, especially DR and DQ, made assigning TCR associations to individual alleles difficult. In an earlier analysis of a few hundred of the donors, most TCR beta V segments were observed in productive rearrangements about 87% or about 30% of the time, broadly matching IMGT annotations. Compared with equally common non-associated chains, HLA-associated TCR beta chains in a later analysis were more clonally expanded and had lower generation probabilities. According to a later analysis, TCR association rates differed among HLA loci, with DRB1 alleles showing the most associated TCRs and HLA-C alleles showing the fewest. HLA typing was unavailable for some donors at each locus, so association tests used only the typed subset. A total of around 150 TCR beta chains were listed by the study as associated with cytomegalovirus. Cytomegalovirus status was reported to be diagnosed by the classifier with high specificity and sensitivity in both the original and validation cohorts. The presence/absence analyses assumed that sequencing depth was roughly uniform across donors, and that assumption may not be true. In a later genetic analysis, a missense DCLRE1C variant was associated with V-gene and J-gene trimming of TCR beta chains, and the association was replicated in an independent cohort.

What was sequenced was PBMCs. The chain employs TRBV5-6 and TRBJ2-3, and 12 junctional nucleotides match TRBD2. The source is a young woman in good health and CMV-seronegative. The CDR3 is CASSFDASGGADTQYF. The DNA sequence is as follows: TGTGCCAGCAGCTTCGATGCTAGCGGGGGGGCAGATACGCAGTATTTT.